This TCR beta chain emerged from a study of T cell responses to AZD1222 COVID-19 vaccine. Study context: Second doses at about 4 or about 12 weeks were pooled. Study-wide points: In all cases, repertoires were sampled only after the peak T cell response.

The data were produced by immunoSEQ multiplex PCR, yet TCRdb's version contains in-frame clones alone and is incomplete. The data show about 160,000 clones, with about 90% seen just once and more than 5.5% held by the top ten. Germline V gene data show CDR1 as MDHEN and CDR2 as SYDVKM. The CDR3 has 13 residues. Concerning this clone: Its antigen is still unknown. Its ends do not fully match the called genes, so a read error is possible.

This chain connects TRBV28 to TRBJ2-7; 9 bases are shared with TRBD1. The material sequenced was peripheral blood, taken on day 0 of AZD1222 vaccination. The receptor comes from an adult in good health. This CDR3 is CASTLNNWDRVLF. CDR3 in DNA: TGTGCCAGCACCCTTAATAATTGGGACAGGGTGCTCTTC.